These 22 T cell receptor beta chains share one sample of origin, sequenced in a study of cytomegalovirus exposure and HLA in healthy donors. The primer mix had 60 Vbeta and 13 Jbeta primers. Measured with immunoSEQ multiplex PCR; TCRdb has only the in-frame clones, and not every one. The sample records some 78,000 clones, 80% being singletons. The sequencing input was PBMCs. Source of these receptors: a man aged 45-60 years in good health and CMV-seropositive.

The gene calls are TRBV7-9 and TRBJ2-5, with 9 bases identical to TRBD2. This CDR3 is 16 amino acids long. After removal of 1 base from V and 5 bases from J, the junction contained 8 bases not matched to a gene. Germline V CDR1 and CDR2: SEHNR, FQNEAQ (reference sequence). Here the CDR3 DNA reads TGTGCCAGCAGCTTAGGGGGACTGGGACTAGCCGAGACCCAGTACTTC. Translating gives CASSLGGLGLAETQYF.

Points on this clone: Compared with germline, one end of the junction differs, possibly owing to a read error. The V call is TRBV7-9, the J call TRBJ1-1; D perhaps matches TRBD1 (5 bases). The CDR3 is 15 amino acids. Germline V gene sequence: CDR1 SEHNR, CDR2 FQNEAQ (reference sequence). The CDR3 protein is CASTPTRDSQSGGLF. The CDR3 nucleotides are TGTGCCAGCACCCCAACCCGGGACTCCCAAAGCGGAGGTCTCTTT.

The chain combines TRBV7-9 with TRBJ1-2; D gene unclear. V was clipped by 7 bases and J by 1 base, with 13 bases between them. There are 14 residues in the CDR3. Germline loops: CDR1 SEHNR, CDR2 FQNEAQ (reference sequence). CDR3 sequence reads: CASTPRGFNYGYTF. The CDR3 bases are TGTGCCAGCACCCCACGGGGTTTTAACTATGGCTACACCTTC.

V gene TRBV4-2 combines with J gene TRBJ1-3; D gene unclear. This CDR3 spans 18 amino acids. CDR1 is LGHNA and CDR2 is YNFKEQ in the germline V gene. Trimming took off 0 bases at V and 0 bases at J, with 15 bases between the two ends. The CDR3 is CASSQDLAARNSGNTIYF. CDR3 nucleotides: TGTGCCAGCAGCCAAGATCTGGCAGCGAGAAACTCTGGAAACACCATATATTTT.

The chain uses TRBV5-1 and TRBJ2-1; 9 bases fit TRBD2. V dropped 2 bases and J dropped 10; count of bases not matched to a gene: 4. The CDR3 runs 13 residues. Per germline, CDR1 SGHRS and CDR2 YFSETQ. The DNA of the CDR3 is TGCGCCAGCAGCTTCGGGCGGGAGGGGGAGCAGTTCTTC. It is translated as CASSFGREGEQFF. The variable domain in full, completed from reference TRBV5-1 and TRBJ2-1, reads KAGVTQTPRYLIKTRGQQVTLSCSPISGHRSVSWYQQTPGQGLQFLFEYFSETQRNKGNFPGRFSGRQFSNSRSEMNVSTLELGDSALYLCASSFGREGEQFFGPGTRLTVL.

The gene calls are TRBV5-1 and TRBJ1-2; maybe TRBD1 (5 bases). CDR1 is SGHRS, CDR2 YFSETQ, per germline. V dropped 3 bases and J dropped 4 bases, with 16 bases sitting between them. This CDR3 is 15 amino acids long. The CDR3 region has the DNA TGCGCCAGCAGCTGGGGCCCAGGGAACACCTATGGCTACACCTTC. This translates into CASSWGPGNTYGYTF.

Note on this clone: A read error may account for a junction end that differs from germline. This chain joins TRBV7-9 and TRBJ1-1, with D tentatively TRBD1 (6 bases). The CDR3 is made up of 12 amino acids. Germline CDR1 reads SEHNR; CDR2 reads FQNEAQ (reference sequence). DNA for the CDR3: TGTTCCAGCAGGTCAGACAGGATTGAAGCTTTCTTT. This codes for CSSRSDRIEAFF.

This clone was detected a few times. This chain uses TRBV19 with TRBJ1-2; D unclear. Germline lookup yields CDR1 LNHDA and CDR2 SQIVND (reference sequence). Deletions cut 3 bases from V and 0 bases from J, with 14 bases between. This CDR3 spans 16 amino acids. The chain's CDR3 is CASSIGVTSTNYGYTF. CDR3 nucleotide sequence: TGTGCCAGTAGTATCGGTGTTACTTCAACTAACTATGGCTACACCTTC.

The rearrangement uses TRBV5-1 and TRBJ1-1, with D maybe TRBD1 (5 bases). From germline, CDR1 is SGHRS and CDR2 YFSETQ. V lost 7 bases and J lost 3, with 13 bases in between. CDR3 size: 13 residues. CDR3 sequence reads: CASALQGDTEAFF. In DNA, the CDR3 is TGCGCCAGCGCCCTCCAGGGTGACACTGAAGCTTTCTTT.

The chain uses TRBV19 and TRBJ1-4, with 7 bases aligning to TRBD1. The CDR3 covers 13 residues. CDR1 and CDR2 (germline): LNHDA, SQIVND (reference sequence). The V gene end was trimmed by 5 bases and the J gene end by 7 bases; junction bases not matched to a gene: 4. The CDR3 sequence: CASSPHRGEKLFF. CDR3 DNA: TGTGCCAGTAGTCCCCACAGGGGTGAAAAACTGTTTTTT.

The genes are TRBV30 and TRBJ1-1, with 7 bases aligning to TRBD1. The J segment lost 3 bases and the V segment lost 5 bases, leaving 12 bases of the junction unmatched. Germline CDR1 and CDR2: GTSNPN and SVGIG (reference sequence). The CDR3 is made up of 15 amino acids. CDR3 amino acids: CAWAGQWGEDTEAFF. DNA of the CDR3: TGTGCCTGGGCGGGACAGTGGGGGGAGGACACTGAAGCTTTCTTT.

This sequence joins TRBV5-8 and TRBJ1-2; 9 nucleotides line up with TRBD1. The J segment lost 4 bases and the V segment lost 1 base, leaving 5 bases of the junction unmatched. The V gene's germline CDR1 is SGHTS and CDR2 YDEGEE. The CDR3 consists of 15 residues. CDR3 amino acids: CASSLRATGGYGYTF. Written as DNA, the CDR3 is TGTGCCAGCAGCTTGCGTGCGACAGGGGGCTATGGCTACACCTTC.

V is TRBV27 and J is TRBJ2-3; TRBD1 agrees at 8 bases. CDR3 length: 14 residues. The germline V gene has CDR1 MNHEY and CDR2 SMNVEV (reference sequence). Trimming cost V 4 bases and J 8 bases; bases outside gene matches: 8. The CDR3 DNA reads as TGTGCCAGCAGTTCGGGACAGGCATTGGGTACGCAGTATTTT. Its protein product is CASSSGQALGTQYF.

Here the CDR3 DNA reads TGTGCCAGCACAGGGTCCTACGAGCAGTACTTC. This gives the protein CASTGSYEQYF. The rearrangement joins TRBV7-9 to TRBJ2-7; weak D call: TRBD1 (5 bases). The CDR3 spans 11 residues. From germline, CDR1 is SEHNR and CDR2 FQNEAQ (reference sequence). V was pared by 7 bases and J by 1 base, with 5 bases between.

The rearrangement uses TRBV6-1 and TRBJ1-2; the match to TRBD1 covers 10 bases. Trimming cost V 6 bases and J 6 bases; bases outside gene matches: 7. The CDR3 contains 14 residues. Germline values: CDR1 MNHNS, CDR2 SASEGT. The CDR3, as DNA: TGTGCCAGCAGCCCCGGACAGGGGGTCGATGGCTACACCTTC. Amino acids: CASSPGQGVDGYTF.

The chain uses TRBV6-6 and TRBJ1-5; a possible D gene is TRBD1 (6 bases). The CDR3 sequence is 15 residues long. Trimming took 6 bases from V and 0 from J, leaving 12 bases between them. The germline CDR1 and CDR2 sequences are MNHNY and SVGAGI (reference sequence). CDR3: CASSWGQYSNQPQHF. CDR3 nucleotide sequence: TGTGCCAGCAGCTGGGGACAATATAGCAATCAGCCCCAGCATTTT.

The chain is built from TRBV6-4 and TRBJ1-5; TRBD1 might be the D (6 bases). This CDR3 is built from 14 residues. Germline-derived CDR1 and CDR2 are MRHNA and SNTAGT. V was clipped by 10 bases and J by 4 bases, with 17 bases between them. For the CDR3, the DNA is TGTGCCACCACAGGGAGAGGGAGTAATCAGCCCCAGCATTTT. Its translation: CATTGRGSNQPQHF.

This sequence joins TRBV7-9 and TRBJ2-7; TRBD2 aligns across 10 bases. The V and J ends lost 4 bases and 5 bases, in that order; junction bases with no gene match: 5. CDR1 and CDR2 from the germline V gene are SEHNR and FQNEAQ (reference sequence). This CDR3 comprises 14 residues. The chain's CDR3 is CASSSLAGAHEQYF. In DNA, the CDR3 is TGTGCCAGCAGCTCCCTAGCGGGAGCCCACGAGCAGTACTTC.

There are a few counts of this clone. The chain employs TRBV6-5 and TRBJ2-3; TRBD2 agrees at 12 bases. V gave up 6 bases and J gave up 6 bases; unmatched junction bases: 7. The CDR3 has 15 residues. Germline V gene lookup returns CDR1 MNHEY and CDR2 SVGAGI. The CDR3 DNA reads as TGTGCCAGCAGCCGGACTAGCGGGATTCAGGATACGCAGTATTTT. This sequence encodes CASSRTSGIQDTQYF.

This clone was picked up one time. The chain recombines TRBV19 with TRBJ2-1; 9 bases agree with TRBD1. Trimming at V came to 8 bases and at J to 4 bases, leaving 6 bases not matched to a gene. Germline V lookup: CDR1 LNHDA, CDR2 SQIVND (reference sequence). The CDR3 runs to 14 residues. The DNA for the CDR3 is TGTGCCAGTCCTAACGGACAGGGGTACAATGAGCAGTTCTTC. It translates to CASPNGQGYNEQFF.

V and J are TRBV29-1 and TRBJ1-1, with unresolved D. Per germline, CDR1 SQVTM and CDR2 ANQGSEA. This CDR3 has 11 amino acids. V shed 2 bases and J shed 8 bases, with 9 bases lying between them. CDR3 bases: TGCAGCGTTGAATGGGGAGAGGAAGCTTTCTTT. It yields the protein CSVEWGEEAFF. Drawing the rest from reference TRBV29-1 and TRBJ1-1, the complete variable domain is SAVISQKPSRDICQRGTSLTIQCQVDSQVTMMFWYRQQPGQSLTLIATANQGSEATYESGFVIDKFPISRPNLTFSTLTVSNMSPEDSSIYLCSVEWGEEAFFGQGTRLTVV.

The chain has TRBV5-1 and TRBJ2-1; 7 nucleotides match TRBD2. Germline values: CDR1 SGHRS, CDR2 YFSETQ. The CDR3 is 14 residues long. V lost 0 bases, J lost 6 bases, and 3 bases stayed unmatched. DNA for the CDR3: TGCGCCAGCAGCTTGGTCAGCGGGACCAATGAGCAGTTCTTC. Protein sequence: CASSLVSGTNEQFF.